The present TCR beta chain was sequenced within a study of Tregs in tolerant kidney transplant recipients. Study outcomes and limitations: Validation in larger populations is needed because few patients were studied.

As concerns this clone: The antigen is unknown.

CFSE-labeled recipient PBMCs were cultured six to seven days with irradiated graft donor PBMCs, then FACS-sorted. Profiling relied on immunoSEQ multiplex PCR, and the TCRdb table lists in-frame clones only, not all of them. The sample spans 2,600 or so clones; the ten largest clones claim around 5.2%. Sequencing was performed on CD8+ T cells from blood cultured with allogeneic cells, taken before the transplant. This TCR was sampled from a human patient who received a combined kidney and bone marrow transplant.

CDR3 sequence: CASRPLSGTPWNEQFF. The sequenced part of the CDR3 DNA is TGTGCCAGCAGACCCCTTAGCGGGACCCCTTGGAATGAG. The chain employs TRBV2 and TRBJ2-1; 8 bases agree with TRBD2. From the germline J gene comes the end of the CDR3, since the read stops 3 residues before it. The CDR3 covers 16 residues. V was pared by 6 bases and J by 7 bases, with 14 bases of the junction left unmatched. CDR1 SNHLY and CDR2 FYNNEI come from the germline V gene.